These T cell receptor beta chains were read from a single sample in a study of T cell responses to AZD1222 COVID-19 vaccine. TCRdb's copy holds only in-frame clones and misses some; the assay was immunoSEQ multiplex PCR. The sample carries more than 95,000 clones, around 90% recorded once. The sequenced sample was peripheral blood, obtained on day 0 of AZD1222 vaccination. Every receptor here comes from an adult in good health. The CDR3 runs from the conserved cysteine through the conserved F or W. The D gene is left open where the match is weak. Size is omitted from some rows. Given values are once, few, many or a class for expanded clones.

>TRBJ1-1|TRBV19|-|TRBD1
CASSRQGGGTEAFF
TGTGCCAGTAGTAGACAGGGGGGCGGTACTGAAGCTTTCTTT
>TRBJ2-1|TRBV19|once|-
CASSPLEGMGQFF
TGTGCCAGTAGTCCCTTGGAGGGGATGGGGCAGTTCTTC
>TRBJ1-5|TRBV6-5|-|-
CASSYGGSYQPQHF
TGTGCCAGCAGTTATGGGGGATCGTATCAGCCCCAGCATTTT
>TRBJ1-2|TRBV7-9|-|TRBD1
CASSARTGTENGYTF
TGTGCCAGCAGCGCTCGGACAGGGACGGAAAATGGCTACACCTTC
>TRBJ1-6|TRBV18|-|-
CASSPQGSYNSPLHF
TGTGCCAGCTCACCACAGGGTTCCTATAATTCACCCCTCCACTTT
>TRBJ1-2|TRBV7-3|-|-
CASSLRGGKGYTF
TGTGCCAGCAGCTTACGAGGAGGGAAGGGCTACACCTTC
>TRBJ1-2|TRBV19|-|-
CASSMPPGGSYGYTF
TGTGCCAGTAGTATGCCCCCAGGAGGGAGCTATGGCTACACCTTC
>TRBJ1-6|TRBV3-1/TRBV3-2|once|-
CASSQGGSSYNSPLHF
TGTGCCAGCAGCCAAGGGGGGAGCTCCTATAATTCACCCCTCCACTTT
>TRBJ1-1|TRBV12-3/TRBV12-4|-|-
CASSLQAGTEAFF
TGTGCCAGCAGTTTACAGGCGGGGACTGAAGCTTTCTTT
>TRBJ1-6|TRBV28|-|-
CASRLNQGRNSPLHF
TGTGCCAGCAGACTCAATCAGGGGCGGAATTCACCCCTCCACTTT
>TRBJ1-5|TRBV24-1|once|-
CATSLGQDSNQPQHF
TGTGCCACCAGCCTGGGGCAAGATAGCAATCAGCCCCAGCATTTT
>TRBJ1-5|TRBV7-9|-|-
CASSFAGGRLGPQHF
TGTGCCAGCAGCTTTGCGGGGGGACGACTGGGGCCCCAGCATTTT
>TRBJ1-4|TRBV7-6|-|-
CASSLVGQFNEKLFF
TGTGCCAGCAGCTTAGTAGGGCAGTTTAATGAAAAACTGTTTTTT
>TRBJ1-2|TRBV20-1|-|-
CSASLRGPYGYTF
TGCAGTGCTAGTCTCAGGGGACCGTATGGCTACACCTTC
>TRBJ1-6|TRBV7-2|-|-
CASSPNPYNSPLHF
TGTGCCAGCAGCCCCAATCCCTATAATTCACCCCTCCACTTT
>TRBJ1-3|TRBV4-3|-|-
CASSQTSSGNTIYF
TGCGCCAGCAGCCAAACGAGCTCTGGAAACACCATATATTTT
>TRBJ1-5|TRBV28|-|-
CASYSYNQPQHF
TGTGCCAGCTACAGCTACAATCAGCCCCAGCATTTT
>TRBJ1-3|TRBV5-4|-|TRBD1
CASSKPPGQGIGNTIYF
TGTGCCAGCAGCAAACCTCCCGGACAGGGGATTGGAAACACCATATATTTT
>TRBJ1-5|TRBV24-1|-|-
CATSDLRRTGNQPQHF
TGTGCCACCAGTGATTTAAGACGGACGGGCAATCAGCCCCAGCATTTT
>TRBJ2-5|TRBV6-5|-|-
CASHRSLQETQYF
TGTGCCAGCCACAGGAGCCTACAAGAGACCCAGTACTTC
>TRBJ2-3|TRBV6-5|-|TRBD1
CASSRQGAADTQYF
TGTGCCAGCAGTCGACAGGGGGCTGCAGATACGCAGTATTTT
>TRBJ2-1|TRBV28|-|TRBD2
CASGLAGEREQFF
TGTGCCAGCGGACTAGCGGGAGAGAGGGAGCAGTTCTTC
>TRBJ1-2|TRBV14|once|-
CASSPTEFNYGYTF
TGTGCCAGCAGCCCGACAGAATTTAACTATGGCTACACCTTC
>TRBJ2-3|TRBV2|-|TRBD2
CASSVSGDTQYF
TGTGCCAGCAGTGTTAGCGGGGATACGCAGTATTTT
>TRBJ2-7|TRBV5-4|once|TRBD1
CASSDARDRSSYEQYF
TGTGCCAGCAGCGACGCCCGGGACAGGAGCTCCTACGAGCAGTACTTC
>TRBJ1-6|TRBV2|-|TRBD1
CASSKSDRGLSPLHF
TGTGCCAGCAGTAAATCGGACAGGGGGCTGTCACCCCTCCACTTT
>TRBJ2-7|TRBV6-5|-|TRBD2
CASRSSGTSRGEQYF
TGTGCCAGCAGATCTAGCGGGACTAGCCGGGGCGAGCAGTACTTC
>TRBJ1-1|TRBV19|-|-
CASIGVGSTEAFF
TGTGCCAGTATAGGTGTCGGGAGCACTGAAGCTTTCTTT
>TRBJ2-1|TRBV24-1|-|-
CATRHRVEYDLYKSSYNEQFF
TGTGCCACCAGACACAGGGTTGAATACGACCTATACAAGAGCTCCTACAATGAGCAGTTCTTC
>TRBJ2-3|TRBV5-4|-|-
CASSPGQGGTDTQYF
TGTGCCAGCAGCCCCGGTCAGGGCGGCACAGATACGCAGTATTTT
>TRBJ1-1|TRBV5-6|once|TRBD1
CASSGTGGGNTEAFF
TGTGCCAGCAGCGGCACAGGGGGAGGGAACACTGAAGCTTTCTTT